The T cell receptor beta chain described here comes from a study of T cell responses to AZD1222 COVID-19 vaccine. Study observations and caveats: Recipients of AZD1222 seropositive at baseline numbered only 6 or 7. Donors were chiefly white British, with a greater number of females, and clonal diversity was perhaps underestimated. Elevations in Spike-specific TCR breadth and depth followed administration of two AZD1222 doses. Repertoires in all cases were sampled only once the peak T cell response had passed.

Sequencing was performed with immunoSEQ multiplex PCR; in TCRdb, only in-frame clones are kept and a portion is missing. The table includes about 27,000 clones, 80% to 95% detected once. CDR1 and CDR2 from the germline V gene are LGHDT and YNNKEL (reference sequence). Unmatched junction bases numbered 17, after V lost 1 base and J lost 3 bases. CDR3 length equals 19 residues. For this clone: Its matching antigen is unknown.

Sequenced material: peripheral blood, taken 28 days after the second AZD1222 dose. The rearrangement uses TRBV3-1 (or the pseudogene TRBV3-2) and TRBJ2-7, with 8 bases matching TRBD2. This receptor was identified in an adult who received the AZD1222 COVID-19 vaccine. DNA of the CDR3: TGTGCCAGCAGCCAAGGTAATATCCATGCTAGCGGGTTTCGCTACGAGCAGTACTTC. Protein: CASSQGNIHASGFRYEQYF.